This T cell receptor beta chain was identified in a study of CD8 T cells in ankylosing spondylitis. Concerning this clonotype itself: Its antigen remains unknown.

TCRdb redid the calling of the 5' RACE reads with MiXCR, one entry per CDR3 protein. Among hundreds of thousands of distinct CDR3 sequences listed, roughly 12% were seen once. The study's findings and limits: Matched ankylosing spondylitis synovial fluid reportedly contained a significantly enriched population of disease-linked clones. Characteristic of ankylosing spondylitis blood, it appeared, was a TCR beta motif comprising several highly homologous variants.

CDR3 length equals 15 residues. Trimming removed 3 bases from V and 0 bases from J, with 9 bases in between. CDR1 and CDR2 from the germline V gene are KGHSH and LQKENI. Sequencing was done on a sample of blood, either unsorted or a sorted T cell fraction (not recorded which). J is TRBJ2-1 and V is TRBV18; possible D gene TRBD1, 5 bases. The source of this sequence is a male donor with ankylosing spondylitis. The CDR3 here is CASSPRALSYNEQFF. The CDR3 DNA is TGTGCCAGCTCACCCAGGGCGCTCTCCTACAATGAGCAGTTCTTC.